The clone carrying this T cell receptor (beta chain) was seen repeatedly, ten times or more. The antigen remains undetermined. The data originate from a study of neurological immune-mediated disorders. Study-wide results and caveats: Private repertoires in all groups were suggested by the finding that expanded clones across subjects shared no CDR3 amino acid sequences. HTLV-1-associated myelopathy had the most TCR clonal expansion, whereas multiple sclerosis had the least (lower than in healthy controls).

Germline V gene sequence: CDR1 DFQATT, CDR2 SNEGSKA (reference sequence). The CDR3 spans 14 residues. V shed 6 bases and J 3 bases; nucleotides not matched to a gene: 10. It was blood bank volunteers in Maryland, USA who made up the healthy controls. The making of cDNA relied on 5'RACE with 10-nucleotide random UMIs. TCRdb re-analysed the 5' RACE reads in MiXCR, keeping a single row per CDR3 protein. The sample has 84,000 or so distinct CDR3 sequences, 10% seen once. The chain joins TRBV20-1 to TRBJ2-7; 8 bases fit TRBD2. The TCR was taken from a man aged 35-49 years in good health. The source material was PBMCs. The DNA of the CDR3 is TGCAGTGCCCCAAAAAGCGGGAGAGACTACGAGCAGTACTTC. It encodes CSAPKSGRDYEQYF.